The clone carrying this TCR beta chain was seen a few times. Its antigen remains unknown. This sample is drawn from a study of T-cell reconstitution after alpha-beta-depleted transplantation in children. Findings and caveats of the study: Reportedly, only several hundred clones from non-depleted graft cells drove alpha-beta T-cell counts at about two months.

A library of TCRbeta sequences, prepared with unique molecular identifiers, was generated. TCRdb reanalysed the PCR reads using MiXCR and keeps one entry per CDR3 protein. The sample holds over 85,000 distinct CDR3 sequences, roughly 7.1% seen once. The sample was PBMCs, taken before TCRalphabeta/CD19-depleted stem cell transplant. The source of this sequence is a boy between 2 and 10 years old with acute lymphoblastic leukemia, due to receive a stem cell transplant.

The CDR3 reads CSARIPGQGDYEQYF. Written as DNA, the CDR3 is TGCAGTGCTAGAATTCCGGGACAGGGGGACTACGAGCAGTACTTC. This chain links TRBV20-1 with TRBJ2-7, with TRBD1 matching 11 bases. In germline, CDR1 is DFQATT, CDR2 SNEGSKA (reference sequence). This CDR3 region has 15 residues. The J segment lost 3 bases and the V segment lost 2 bases, leaving 6 bases of the junction unmatched.